This passage covers 15 T cell receptor beta chains from one sample sequenced in a study of T-cell reconstitution after alpha-beta-depleted transplantation in children. During its preparation, the TCRbeta library received unique molecular identifiers. TCRdb reanalysed the PCR reads using MiXCR and keeps one entry per CDR3 protein. Of 700,000 to 850,000 distinct CDR3 sequences in the sample, roughly 15% were seen once. The starting material was PBMCs, mostly from graft donor cells, obtained 360 days after TCRalphabeta/CD19-depleted stem cell transplant. The receptors were sampled from a male patient younger than 18 who had a stem cell transplant for acute lymphoblastic leukemia, so the T cells may come from the graft donor.

This clonotype appeared many times. The chain links TRBV12-3 or TRBV12-4 to TRBJ2-7, with 9 bases lining up with TRBD2. There are 15 residues in the CDR3. V shed 6 bases, J shed 2 bases, and the junction held 8 bases outside the gene matches. The CDR3 here is CASSFGAGGPYEQYF. The CDR3 DNA reads TGTGCCAGCAGCTTCGGGGCGGGAGGGCCCTACGAGCAGTACTTC.

This clonotype has more than one count but fewer than ten. The V gene is TRBV6-5, the J gene TRBJ1-2, with D maybe TRBD1 (6 bases). The CDR3 is 15 residues long. V was pared by 2 bases and J by 2 bases, with 12 bases between. CDR1 and CDR2 (germline): MNHEY, SVGAGI. The CDR3 sequence: CASSYGSGGNYGYTF. CDR3 nucleotides: TGTGCCAGCAGTTACGGATCTGGGGGCAACTATGGCTACACCTTC.

V is TRBV20-1 and J is TRBJ2-2; 11 bases are shared with TRBD1. Germline assignment: CDR1 DFQATT and CDR2 SNEGSKA (reference sequence). This CDR3 is built from 14 residues. J gave up 5 bases and V 6 bases, and 5 bases lay outside the gene matches. For the CDR3, the DNA is TGCAGTGCCCCGGACAGGGGGCGAACCGGGGAGCTGTTTTTT. Its translation: CSAPDRGRTGELFF.

This clonotype was seen a handful of times. The chain links TRBV12-3 or TRBV12-4 to TRBJ2-7, with D hard to call. V lost 3 bases and J lost 4, with 10 bases in between. The CDR3 covers 13 residues. CDR3 sequence (DNA): TGTGCCAGCAGTTTTTGGGGTACTTACGAGCAGTACTTC. Amino acid sequence: CASSFWGTYEQYF.

The chain recombines TRBV7-9 with TRBJ2-3, with D perhaps TRBD2 (6 bases). This CDR3 contains 16 residues. Per germline, CDR1 SEHNR and CDR2 FQNEAQ (reference sequence). Trimming took off 4 bases at V and 2 bases at J, with 16 bases between the two ends. CDR3 in amino acids: CASSWGLTHSTDTQYF. In DNA form, the CDR3 reads TGTGCCAGCAGCTGGGGACTTACCCATTCCACAGATACGCAGTATTTT.

This chain uses TRBV20-1 with TRBJ1-2, with D perhaps matching TRBD1 (5 bases). The CDR3 spans 14 residues. The germline gives CDR1 DFQATT, CDR2 SNEGSKA (reference sequence). V was clipped by 0 bases and J by 4 bases, with 12 bases between them. The CDR3 protein is CSARDSGISYGYTF. DNA of the CDR3: TGCAGTGCTAGAGATTCAGGGATCAGCTATGGCTACACCTTC.

This clonotype has only a few counts. The chain carries TRBV27 and TRBJ1-1; 8 bases line up with TRBD1. The CDR3 loop spans 14 amino acids. V shed 5 bases, J shed 6 bases, and the junction held 8 bases outside the gene matches. Germline V gene sequence: CDR1 MNHEY, CDR2 SMNVEV (reference sequence). The CDR3 sequence is CASSPTGALSEAFF. The CDR3 nucleotides read TGTGCCAGCAGTCCGACAGGGGCTTTGTCTGAAGCTTTCTTT.

In this sample, this clonotype turned up many times. V gene TRBV6-2 or TRBV6-3 combines with J gene TRBJ1-5; D call uncertain. Deletions cut 2 bases from V and 3 bases from J, with 8 bases between. CDR1 is MNHEY and CDR2 is SVGEGT in the germline V gene. CDR3 size: 14 residues. DNA for the CDR3: TGTGCCAGCAGTTACCTCTGGTTCAATCAGCCCCAGCATTTT. Translation: CASSYLWFNQPQHF.

The rearrangement links TRBV7-9 to TRBJ1-2; D is perhaps TRBD1 (5 bases). V lost 1 base and J lost 4, with 19 bases in between. Germline V CDR1 and CDR2: SEHNR, FQNEAQ (reference sequence). This CDR3 is 17 amino acids long. CDR3 region: CASSLVPRDAGGYGYTF. In DNA, the CDR3 is TGTGCCAGCAGCTTAGTCCCCAGGGACGCTGGGGGCTATGGCTACACCTTC.

The V call is TRBV5-1, the J call TRBJ2-7, with D possibly matching TRBD1 (5 bases). The CDR3 totals 15 residues. V shed 4 bases and J shed 0 bases, with 14 bases lying between them. Germline V gene data show CDR1 as SGHRS and CDR2 as YFSETQ. DNA of the CDR3: TGCGCCAGCAGCCCATGGGGCCGGAACTCCTACGAGCAGTACTTC. It specifies CASSPWGRNSYEQYF.

The chain is built from TRBV14 and TRBJ2-7; D is perhaps TRBD1 (5 bases). The CDR3 covers 15 residues. Germline loops: CDR1 SGHDN, CDR2 FVKESK. V was pared by 7 bases and J by 2 bases, with 18 bases between. Here the CDR3 reads CASTPIGQRPYEQYF. The DNA of the CDR3 is TGTGCCAGCACCCCTATAGGACAACGCCCCTACGAGCAGTACTTC.

This clonotype was recorded a few times. The V call is TRBV4-1, the J call TRBJ1-1, with D possibly TRBD1 on 5 matching bases. Trimming took off 4 bases at V and 4 bases at J, with 16 bases between the two ends. In germline, CDR1 is MGHRA, CDR2 YSYEKL. The CDR3 sequence is 15 residues long. In DNA form, the CDR3 reads TGCGCCAGCAGCCCAAGCGGGGGAAGGGGCACTGAAGCTTTCTTT. Its translation: CASSPSGGRGTEAFF.

V gene TRBV20-1 combines with J gene TRBJ1-4; D is uncertain. Looked up from germline, CDR1 is DFQATT and CDR2 is SNEGSKA (reference sequence). The CDR3 has 10 residues. Trimming stripped 3 bases from V and 7 bases from J, with 3 bases between. The CDR3 DNA reads as TGCAGTGCTAGGGGTGAAAAACTGTTTTTT. Translation gives CSARGEKLFF.

The chain links TRBV11-2 to TRBJ2-1, with 8 bases lining up with TRBD1. The CDR3 runs 15 residues. V was pared by 5 bases and J by 6 bases, with 9 bases of the junction left unmatched. Germline V CDR1 and CDR2: SGHAT, FQNNGV. The CDR3 DNA reads as TGTGCCAGCAGCCTCACAGGGGGATACGGCAATGAGCAGTTCTTC. This encodes CASSLTGGYGNEQFF. The variable domain in full, with the rest retrieved from reference TRBV11-2 and TRBJ2-1, is EAGVAQSPRYKIIEKRQSVAFWCNPISGHATLYWYQQILGQGPKLLIQFQNNGVVDDSQLPKDRFSAERLKGVDSTLKIQPAKLEDSAVYLCASSLTGGYGNEQFFGPGTRLTVL.

Ten or more counts support this clonotype. The V and J genes are TRBV4-2 and TRBJ2-7; 10 nucleotides match TRBD1. Germline V gene data show CDR1 as LGHNA and CDR2 as YNFKEQ. There are 14 residues in the CDR3. V gave up 7 bases and J gave up 1 base; unmatched junction bases: 4. The CDR3 DNA sequence: TGTGCCAGCACCCGGGACAGGGGTTCCTACGAGCAGTACTTC. It codes for CASTRDRGSYEQYF.